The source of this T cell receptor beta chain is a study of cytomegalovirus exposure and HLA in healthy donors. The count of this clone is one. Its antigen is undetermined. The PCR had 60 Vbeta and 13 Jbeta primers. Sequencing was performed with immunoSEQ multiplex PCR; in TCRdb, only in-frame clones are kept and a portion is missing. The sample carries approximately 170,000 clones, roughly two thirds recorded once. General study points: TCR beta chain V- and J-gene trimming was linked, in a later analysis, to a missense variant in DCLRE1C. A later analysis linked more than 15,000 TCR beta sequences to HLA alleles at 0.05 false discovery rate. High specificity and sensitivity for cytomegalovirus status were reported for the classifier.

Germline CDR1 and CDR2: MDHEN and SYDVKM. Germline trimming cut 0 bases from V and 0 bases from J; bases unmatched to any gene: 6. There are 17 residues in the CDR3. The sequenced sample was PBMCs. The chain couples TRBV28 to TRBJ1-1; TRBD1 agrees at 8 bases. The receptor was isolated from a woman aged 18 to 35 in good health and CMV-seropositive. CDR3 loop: CASSLWGQALLNTEAFF. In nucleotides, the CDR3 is TGTGCCAGCAGTTTATGGGGACAGGCCCTTCTGAACACTGAAGCTTTCTTT.